This T cell receptor (beta chain) originates from a study of spatial heterogeneity in lung cancer. Whole-study context: The donors comprised some 72 untreated early-stage non-small cell lung cancer patients. Raw-read counts averaged over ten per unique TCR and UMI combination. Consistent detection of more beta-chain than alpha-chain sequences was observed.

V was cut by 5 bases and J by 4 bases, with 6 bases left in between. Germline V gene sequence: CDR1 MNHEY, CDR2 SVGEGT. This CDR3 has 11 amino acids. Time point indicated: blood at routine non-recurrence follow-up after resection. The sequenced material consisted of unsorted whole RNA from tumor, nontumor lung or frozen PBMC. MiXCR, applied by TCRdb to the 5' RACE reads, yields one record per CDR3 protein. In the table there are about 120,000 distinct CDR3 sequences, about 12% of which are singletons. This clonotype occurred many times. The receptor was isolated from a male donor with early-stage non-small cell lung cancer. Material: PBMCs, obtained at follow-up. V usage is TRBV6-2 or TRBV6-3 and J usage is TRBJ2-7; D uncertain. As DNA, the CDR3 is TGTGCCAGCAGTATCCTATACGAGCAGTACTTC. Translation gives CASSILYEQYF.